The 15 T cell receptor beta chains below come from one sample, sequenced in a study of cytomegalovirus exposure and HLA in healthy donors. Sequencing used immunoSEQ multiplex PCR; TCRdb keeps in-frame clones, though not all of them. The profile shows some 200,000 clones, 65% to 90% of them singletons. Input material: PBMCs. The receptors here all came from a woman aged 25 to 45 in good health and CMV-seropositive.

The chain couples TRBV25-1 to TRBJ1-1, with 9 bases identical to TRBD1. CDR1 and CDR2 (germline): MGHDK, SYGVNS. The CDR3 length is 16 residues. Germline trimming cut 4 bases from V and 4 bases from J; bases unmatched to any gene: 10. Here the CDR3 DNA reads TGTGCCAGCAGTGCGACCGGGACAGGGCCCTTCACTGAAGCTTTCTTT. This encodes CASSATGTGPFTEAFF.

This clone was detected only a few times. The CDR3 DNA reads TGTGCCAGCAGTGAAGCGTCGGGATCCTATGGCTACACCTTC. Its translation is CASSEASGSYGYTF. The gene calls are TRBV2 and TRBJ1-2; D gene ambiguous. Germline CDR1 reads SNHLY; CDR2 reads FYNNEI. The CDR3 length is 14 residues. V lost 0 bases and J 4 bases, leaving 9 bases between the germline ends.

The count of this clone is one. The V call is TRBV25-1, the J call TRBJ1-2; no reliable D call. Trimming removed 4 bases at V and 0 bases at J, with 9 bases between. This CDR3 has 14 amino acids. Germline CDR1 reads MGHDK; CDR2 reads SYGVNS. The CDR3 nucleotides are TGTGCCAGCAGTGGGACGGGGTCTAACTATGGCTACACCTTC. It is translated as CASSGTGSNYGYTF.

In nucleotides, the CDR3 is TGTGCCAGCAAAGGGGACACCTTTATCGTCGATGAGCAGTTCTTC. Its translation: CASKGDTFIVDEQFF. The chain combines TRBV2 with TRBJ2-1; a weak D match, TRBD1 (6 bases). Trimming left V 7 bases short and J 8 bases short, with 21 bases between. The CDR3 extends over 15 amino acids. The germline V gene encodes CDR1 SNHLY and CDR2 FYNNEI.

This clone has only a few counts. This chain links TRBV7-9 with TRBJ2-7; D is unresolved. CDR3 size: 14 residues. Germline V gene sequence: CDR1 SEHNR, CDR2 FQNEAQ (reference sequence). With 1 base removed from V and 7 bases from J, the gap between germline ends came to 14 bases. As DNA, the CDR3 is TGTGCCAGCAGCTTAGACGGTAGTGTGTCGGAGCAGTACTTC. Its protein product is CASSLDGSVSEQYF.

DNA of the CDR3: TGTGCCAGCAGGAGGACAGGGAACGAGCAGTACTTC. Its translation: CASRRTGNEQYF. The chain joins TRBV28 to TRBJ2-7, with 8 nucleotides matching TRBD1. This CDR3 has 12 amino acids. Germline V gene sequence: CDR1 MDHEN, CDR2 SYDVKM. The J segment lost 5 bases and the V segment lost 6 bases, leaving 3 bases of the junction unmatched.

V and J are TRBV5-1 and TRBJ2-7; 8 nucleotides agree with TRBD1. V lost 5 bases to trimming and J lost 3 bases; unmatched junction nucleotides: 7. This CDR3 comprises 14 residues. CDR1 SGHRS and CDR2 YFSETQ come from the germline V gene. CDR3 bases: TGCGCCAGCAGTCTGGACAGGGAGTACTACGAGCAGTACTTC. Encoded protein: CASSLDREYYEQYF.

The V and J genes are TRBV6-4 and TRBJ1-5; D is uncertain. This CDR3 has 13 residues. Germline values: CDR1 MRHNA, CDR2 SNTAGT. The ends were cut back, 4 bases at V and 0 bases at J, with 4 bases in the middle. CDR3 loop: CASSVYSNQPQHF. Written as DNA, the CDR3 is TGTGCCAGCAGTGTCTATAGCAATCAGCCCCAGCATTTT.

Note on this clone: The sample holds other DNA sequences that translate to the same CDR3. The J gene is TRBJ2-7, the V gene TRBV29-1; 7 bases are a match to TRBD1. This CDR3 contains 13 residues. V shed 4 bases, J shed 1 base, and the junction held 4 bases outside the gene matches. Per germline, CDR1 SQVTM and CDR2 ANQGSEA. The CDR3 is CSVVGTESYEQYF. DNA for the CDR3: TGCAGCGTTGTAGGGACAGAATCCTACGAGCAGTACTTC.

V is TRBV5-4 and J is TRBJ2-7, with 9 bases fitting TRBD2. V lost 4 bases and J lost 6; bases outside the gene matches: 11. The CDR3 consists of 15 residues. Germline V gene data show CDR1 as SGHNT and CDR2 as YYREEE (reference sequence). In DNA form, the CDR3 reads TGTGCCAGCAGCAGGGGGGGGACTAGCATTGTCGAGCAGTACTTC. This encodes CASSRGGTSIVEQYF.

The chain combines TRBV27 with TRBJ1-1; maybe TRBD1 (6 bases). From germline, CDR1 is MNHEY and CDR2 SMNVEV (reference sequence). The CDR3 is 16 amino acids. With 0 bases removed from V and 7 bases from J, the gap between germline ends came to 18 bases. The CDR3 protein is CASSLSAQQGLDEAFF. DNA for the CDR3: TGTGCCAGCAGTTTATCGGCCCAACAGGGATTGGATGAAGCTTTCTTT.

This clone was observed a handful of times. V is TRBV7-8 and J is TRBJ2-7, with D perhaps matching TRBD1 (6 bases). V was cut by 5 bases and J by 0 bases, with 17 bases left in between. The length of the CDR3 is 16 residues. Germline lookup yields CDR1 SGHVS and CDR2 FQNEAQ. The CDR3 protein is CASSLLNRAPSYEQYF. The CDR3 DNA follows: TGTGCCAGCAGCCTACTAAACAGGGCCCCCTCCTACGAGCAGTACTTC. Full variable domain (rest looked up from reference TRBV7-8 and TRBJ2-7): GAGVSQSPRYKVAKRGQDVALRCDPISGHVSLFWYQQALGQGPEFLTYFQNEAQLDKSGLPSDRFFAERPEGSVSTLKIQRTQQEDSAVYLCASSLLNRAPSYEQYFGPGTRLTVT.

V and J are TRBV10-3 and TRBJ2-7, with 8 bases identical to TRBD2. The CDR3 consists of 15 residues. Germline-derived CDR1 and CDR2 are ENHRY and SYGVKD. Unmatched junction bases numbered 10, after V lost 4 bases and J lost 5 bases. The CDR3 loop is CAISAAGGTAHEQYF. In DNA, the CDR3 is TGTGCCATCAGTGCCGCGGGGGGTACGGCGCACGAGCAGTACTTC.

J is TRBJ1-1 and V is TRBV5-4, with D possibly being TRBD1 (5 bases). Trimming cost V 4 bases and J 4 bases, with 17 bases left between them. Per the germline V gene, CDR1 is SGHNT and CDR2 is YYREEE (reference sequence). This CDR3 has 15 residues. In DNA form, the CDR3 reads TGTGCCAGCAGCCTGGGCCAGGGTATGGGCACTGAAGCTTTCTTT. It specifies CASSLGQGMGTEAFF.

The DNA for the CDR3 is TGTGCCAGCAGCCAAGTGAGAGCTAACTATGGCTACACCTTC. Its protein product is CASSQVRANYGYTF. The chain couples TRBV14 to TRBJ1-2; D gene unclear. The germline V gene has CDR1 SGHDN and CDR2 FVKESK. This CDR3 spans 14 amino acids. Trimming took off 1 base at V and 0 bases at J, with 6 bases between the two ends.